These 2 T cell receptor beta chains were sequenced from one sample in a study of post-analysis software for immune sequencing data. Overall study results and limits: In patients, about 5 TRBV segments were more frequent than in controls, with TRBV5-6, TRBV5-1 and TRBV20-1 among them.

The authors incorporated unique molecular identifiers into the TCR beta cDNA libraries. One entry per CDR3 protein, called by TCRdb with MiXCR from the PCR reads. Altogether roughly 430,000 distinct CDR3 sequences are present, approximately 38% being singletons, with the ten largest covering around 8%. The antigens these receptors bind are not known. Material for sequencing was blood. The receptor source for this set is a girl under 10 years old with multiple sclerosis.

The chain employs TRBV29-1 and TRBJ1-2, with no clear D. Between the trimmed V and J ends, which lost 3 bases and 1 base, there was a span of 6 bases. Germline loops: CDR1 SQVTM, CDR2 ANQGSEA. There are 12 residues in the CDR3. In nucleotides, the CDR3 is TGCAGCGTTGAGGCCCTTAACTATGGCTACACCTTC. Translation gives CSVEALNYGYTF. Based on the CDR3 plus reference TRBV29-1 and TRBJ1-2, the full variable domain is SAVISQKPSRDICQRGTSLTIQCQVDSQVTMMFWYRQQPGQSLTLIATANQGSEATYESGFVIDKFPISRPNLTFSTLTVSNMSPEDSSIYLCSVEALNYGYTFGSGTRLTVV.

This clonotype was observed a few times. The V call is TRBV7-9, the J call TRBJ2-7; no clear D gene. Trimming cost V 10 bases and J 5 bases, with 15 bases left between them. Germline V gene lookup returns CDR1 SEHNR and CDR2 FQNEAQ (reference sequence). This CDR3 has 12 residues. In DNA form, the CDR3 reads TGTGCCACCAAAGTAGGTGCCCACGAGCAGTACTTC. Its translation: CATKVGAHEQYF.